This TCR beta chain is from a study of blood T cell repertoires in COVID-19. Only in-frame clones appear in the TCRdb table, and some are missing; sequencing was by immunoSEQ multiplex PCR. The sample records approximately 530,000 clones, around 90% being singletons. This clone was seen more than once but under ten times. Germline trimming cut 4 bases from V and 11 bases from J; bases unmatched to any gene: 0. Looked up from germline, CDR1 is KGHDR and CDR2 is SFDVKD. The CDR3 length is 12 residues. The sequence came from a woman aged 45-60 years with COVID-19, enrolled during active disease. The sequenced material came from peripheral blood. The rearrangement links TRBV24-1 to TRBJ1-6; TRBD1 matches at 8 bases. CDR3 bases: TGTGCCACCAGTGAACAGGGGGCACCCCTCCACTTT. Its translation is CATSEQGAPLHF.